Listed here are 20 T cell receptor beta chains from one sample, sequenced in a study of blood T cell repertoires in COVID-19. Clones were sequenced by immunoSEQ multiplex PCR, and TCRdb holds only the in-frame ones, with some missing. The sample includes about 82,000 clones, around 83% of them seen just once. The sequenced material came from peripheral blood. The receptors here all came from an older woman with acute or convalescent COVID-19.

The genes are TRBV5-1 and TRBJ2-7; tentative D call: TRBD1 (6 bases). With 1 base removed from V and 5 bases from J, the gap between germline ends came to 13 bases. The V gene's germline CDR1 is SGHRS and CDR2 YFSETQ. CDR3 length: 14 residues. The CDR3 here is CASSLLQGLNEQYF. CDR3 coding DNA: TGCGCCAGCAGCTTGTTGCAGGGGCTGAACGAGCAGTACTTC.

The V gene is TRBV6-5, the J gene TRBJ1-5, with 7 positions matching TRBD1. The CDR3 spans 13 residues. Germline V gives CDR1 MNHEY, CDR2 SVGAGI. V was clipped by 6 bases and J by 7 bases; unmatched bases: 6. The DNA for the CDR3 is TGTGCCAGCAGCCTGACAGGGAACCAGCCCCAGCATTTT. Its translation: CASSLTGNQPQHF.

The V call is TRBV6-1, the J call TRBJ2-3; unclear D gene. Germline CDR1 is MNHNS and CDR2 is SASEGT. Between the trimmed V and J ends, which lost 3 bases and 1 base, there was a span of 11 bases. This CDR3 is built from 15 residues. The CDR3 here is CASSDWAPGTDTQYF. The CDR3 region has the DNA TGTGCCAGCAGTGATTGGGCGCCGGGCACAGATACGCAGTATTTT.

The chain couples TRBV7-9 to TRBJ2-3, with a possible D match to TRBD2 (6 bases). This CDR3 has 14 residues. Deletions cut 4 bases from V and 5 bases from J, with 13 bases between. Germline V gives CDR1 SEHNR, CDR2 FQNEAQ (reference sequence). The CDR3 DNA reads TGTGCCAGCAGCTCGCTGGAGGGTAGAGATACGCAGTATTTT. Translating it yields CASSSLEGRDTQYF.

The chain combines TRBV4-2 with TRBJ1-2; tentative D call: TRBD1 (5 bases). Trimming stripped 0 bases from V and 7 bases from J, with 12 bases between. Germline loops: CDR1 LGHNA, CDR2 YNFKEQ. The CDR3 covers 14 residues. The CDR3 coding sequence is TGTGCCAGCAGCCAAGATGGGGGGTTTTTTGGCTACACCTTC. As protein: CASSQDGGFFGYTF.

This clone has just one count. The CDR3 is CASSFNNSPLHF. CDR3 coding DNA: TGTGCCAGCAGCTTTAATAATTCACCCCTCCACTTT. J is TRBJ1-6 and V is TRBV5-6; D gene uncertain. This CDR3 has 12 amino acids. V shed 2 bases and J shed 5 bases, with 2 bases lying between them. Germline assignment: CDR1 SGHDT and CDR2 YYEEEE.

V gene TRBV18 combines with J gene TRBJ2-3; 7 bases agree with TRBD2. After removal of 5 bases from V and 5 bases from J, the junction contained 4 bases not matched to a gene. The CDR3 contains 13 residues. Germline V lookup: CDR1 KGHSH, CDR2 LQKENI. The CDR3 DNA reads TGTGCCAGCTCAAGGATAGCGGGAGATACGCAGTATTTT. Translation gives CASSRIAGDTQYF.

The rearrangement joins TRBV7-2 to TRBJ2-7; weak D call: TRBD1 (6 bases). Trimming shortened V by 3 bases and J by 1 base, and 7 bases separated the two germline ends. This CDR3 has 13 residues. Looked up from germline, CDR1 is SGHTA and CDR2 is FQGNSA. The CDR3 DNA reads TGTGCCAGCAGCTTCGGACAGTCCTACGAGCAGTACTTC. Translated: CASSFGQSYEQYF.

CDR3 sequence reads: CASSPSPGADTQYF. The DNA for the CDR3 is TGCGCCAGCTCCCCTAGCCCAGGGGCAGATACGCAGTATTTT. This chain links TRBV5-1 with TRBJ2-3; a weak D match, TRBD1 (6 bases). V was clipped by 7 bases and J by 4 bases, with 16 bases between them. This CDR3 is built from 14 residues. The germline V gene has CDR1 SGHRS and CDR2 YFSETQ.

This rearrangement joins TRBV5-1 to TRBJ2-1, with 9 bases lining up with TRBD2. The trim removed 5 bases at V and 3 bases at J, leaving 6 bases unmatched. Germline V CDR1 and CDR2: SGHRS, YFSETQ. The CDR3 covers 15 residues. CDR3 in DNA: TGCGCCAGCAGGTTTAGCGGGAGCGACTACAATGAGCAGTTCTTC. Translating gives CASRFSGSDYNEQFF.

This clone was seen just once. The rearrangement joins TRBV30 to TRBJ2-1; 11 nucleotides align to TRBD2. V lost 4 bases and J lost 8; bases outside the gene matches: 10. Germline V gene lookup returns CDR1 GTSNPN and CDR2 SVGIG (reference sequence). The CDR3 runs to 15 residues. Here the CDR3 reads CAWKTGLAGLYEQFF. CDR3 nucleotide sequence: TGTGCCTGGAAGACCGGACTAGCGGGTCTATATGAGCAGTTCTTC.

This clone was observed once. The chain carries TRBV3-1 (or the pseudogene TRBV3-2) and TRBJ1-1, with TRBD1 as a possible D gene (5 bases). Germline values: CDR1 LGHDT, CDR2 YNNKEL (reference sequence). CDR3 length: 13 amino acids. The V end lost 4 bases, the J end lost 4 bases, and 10 bases lay between the germline ends. The CDR3 loop is CASSPVGGTEAFF. In DNA, the CDR3 is TGTGCCAGCAGCCCAGTCGGGGGCACTGAAGCTTTCTTT.

The chain combines TRBV24-1 with TRBJ2-7; TRBD1 aligns across 7 bases. Trimming removed 2 bases from V and 3 bases from J; junction bases left unmatched: 3. The CDR3 totals 14 residues. Germline CDR1 reads KGHDR; CDR2 reads SFDVKD. DNA for the CDR3: TGTGCCACCAGTGATTCCGACAGGGACTACGAGCAGTACTTC. Translation: CATSDSDRDYEQYF.

J is TRBJ2-1 and V is TRBV11-3; 14 bases are shared with TRBD2. This CDR3 is 20 amino acids long. The V segment lost 1 base and the J segment 7 bases; nucleotides outside the gene matches: 15. Germline V CDR1 and CDR2: SGHNT, YENEEA. DNA of the CDR3: TGTGCCAGCAGCTTAGGACTCGCCGGGACTAGCGGGAGTAAGGAAAATGAGCAGTTCTTC. Amino acid sequence: CASSLGLAGTSGSKENEQFF.

On this clone itself: The same CDR3 is also encoded by other DNA sequences in this sample. V and J are TRBV5-1 and TRBJ1-1, with a weak D call TRBD1 (6 bases). Germline V CDR1 and CDR2: SGHRS, YFSETQ. CDR3 size: 14 residues. The ends were cut back, 0 bases at V and 5 bases at J, with 11 bases in the middle. CDR3 in DNA: TGCGCCAGCAGCTTGGAGGGGGGGAGGACTGAAGCTTTCTTT. Its translation: CASSLEGGRTEAFF.

The chain joins TRBV6-5 to TRBJ2-1, with 7 bases that match TRBD2. Germline CDR1 is MNHEY and CDR2 is SVGAGI. The length of the CDR3 is 15 residues. The J segment lost 2 bases and the V segment lost 2 bases, leaving 3 bases of the junction unmatched. The DNA of the CDR3 is TGTGCCAGCAGTTACGGGGGGGGACCCTACAATGAGCAGTTCTTC. Amino acid sequence: CASSYGGGPYNEQFF.

This clone has just one count. In nucleotides, the CDR3 is TGCGCCAGCAGCCAAGTAGCGCCGGCTAACTATGGCTACACCTTC. It yields the protein CASSQVAPANYGYTF. The V call is TRBV4-3, the J call TRBJ1-2; no clear D. The CDR3 spans 15 residues. From germline, CDR1 is LGHNA and CDR2 YSLEER. Trimming removed 1 base from V and 0 bases from J, with 9 bases in between.

The CDR3: CASSVETTGPQHF. DNA for the CDR3: TGTGCCAGCAGCGTAGAGACGACAGGTCCCCAGCATTTT. The chain employs TRBV9 and TRBJ1-5, with D maybe TRBD1 (6 bases). Per germline, CDR1 SGDLS and CDR2 YYNGEE. The ends were cut back, 0 bases at V and 10 bases at J, with 11 bases in the middle. The CDR3 runs to 13 residues.

The chain recombines TRBV9 with TRBJ1-1, with D maybe TRBD1 (5 bases). CDR1 is SGDLS, CDR2 YYNGEE, per germline. The germline V and J ends were trimmed by 0 bases and 7 bases, with 13 bases remaining between them. This CDR3 is built from 14 residues. CDR3 DNA sequence: TGTGCCAGCAGCGTAGAGCGGGGACGGGGTGAAGCTTTCTTT. It is translated as CASSVERGRGEAFF.

This clone was observed once. CDR3 nucleotide sequence: TGTGCCAGCAGGCCCGGGACAGGGTCCTCTGGAAACACCATATATTTT. Residues: CASRPGTGSSGNTIYF. The rearrangement links TRBV6-6 to TRBJ1-3; TRBD1 matches at 9 bases. There are 16 residues in the CDR3. Germline V gene lookup returns CDR1 MNHNY and CDR2 SVGAGI (reference sequence). Losses at the gene ends were 6 bases for V and 0 bases for J; bases not matched to a gene: 6.